This passage covers 17 T cell receptor beta chains from one sample sequenced in a study of blood T cell repertoires in COVID-19. The table came from immunoSEQ multiplex PCR; TCRdb's copy has only in-frame clones and leaves some out. Of 50,000 to 65,000 clones listed, 83% were seen once; the top ten hold roughly 6%. The sequenced sample consisted of peripheral blood. All receptors derive from a human donor in a cohort sampled during active COVID-19.

The chain is built from TRBV5-1 and TRBJ2-7, with 7 positions matching TRBD2. V dropped 3 bases and J dropped 2; count of bases not matched to a gene: 8. Germline CDR1 reads SGHRS; CDR2 reads YFSETQ. The length of the CDR3 is 15 residues. This chain's CDR3 is CASSYSSGSTYEQYF. For the CDR3, the DNA is TGCGCCAGCAGCTACTCTAGCGGATCCACCTACGAGCAGTACTTC. The whole variable domain, remainder taken from reference TRBV5-1 and TRBJ2-7, is KAGVTQTPRYLIKTRGQQVTLSCSPISGHRSVSWYQQTPGQGLQFLFEYFSETQRNKGNFPGRFSGRQFSNSRSEMNVSTLELGDSALYLCASSYSSGSTYEQYFGPGTRLTVT.

The CDR3 region has the DNA TGCGCCACTTCGAGGACTTCCCCCAGCAATGAGCAGTTCTTC. This sequence encodes CATSRTSPSNEQFF. The gene calls are TRBV10-1 and TRBJ2-1; D perhaps matches TRBD2 (5 bases). Trimming cost V 10 bases and J 6 bases, with 19 bases left between them. Germline values: CDR1 WNHNN, CDR2 SYGVQD (reference sequence). The CDR3 runs 14 residues.

The chain employs TRBV21-1 and TRBJ1-1; TRBD1 is the table's D call and was not checked against the DNA. TRBV21-1 is a pseudogene locus. There are 18 residues in the CDR3. In DNA form, the CDR3 reads TGTGCCAGCAGCAAAAGGAATTTAGATGGGACAGCGAACACTGAAGCTTTCTTT. Translated: CASSKRNLDGTANTEAFF.

CDR3 in amino acids: CASSSTSGRASYNEQFF. CDR3 sequence (DNA): TGCGCCAGCAGCTCCACTAGCGGGAGGGCCTCCTACAATGAGCAGTTCTTC. The genes are TRBV5-1 and TRBJ2-1, with 13 nucleotides matching TRBD2. The ends lost 3 bases at V and 0 bases at J; junction bases unmatched: 3. Germline V gene lookup returns CDR1 SGHRS and CDR2 YFSETQ. This CDR3 has 17 residues.

This clone occurred once. The chain combines TRBV3-1 (or the pseudogene TRBV3-2) with TRBJ2-1; 7 positions match TRBD2. Germline values: CDR1 LGHDT, CDR2 YNNKEL (reference sequence). With V trimmed by 3 bases and J by 1 base, 6 bases remained unmatched. This CDR3 region has 16 residues. CDR3 bases: TGTGCCAGCAGCCAGAGGAGGACTAGATCCTACAATGAGCAGTTCTTC. It is translated as CASSQRRTRSYNEQFF.

The chain has TRBV24-1 and TRBJ2-5, with unresolved D. Germline V CDR1 and CDR2: KGHDR, SFDVKD. The CDR3 consists of 14 residues. Trimming took off 5 bases at V and 3 bases at J, with 12 bases between the two ends. CDR3 region: CATSANTGEETQYF. The DNA for the CDR3 is TGTGCCACCAGTGCCAACACCGGAGAAGAGACCCAGTACTTC.

V gene TRBV14 combines with J gene TRBJ1-4; D gene uncertain. The CDR3 totals 13 residues. V shed 4 bases and J shed 5 bases, with 8 bases lying between them. Germline values: CDR1 SGHDN, CDR2 FVKESK. DNA for the CDR3: TGTGCCAGCAGCCGATCCAGAAATGAAAAACTGTTTTTT. This sequence encodes CASSRSRNEKLFF.

This chain links TRBV20-1 with TRBJ1-2; D is ambiguous. Deletions cut 3 bases from V and 5 bases from J, with 16 bases between. This CDR3 has 14 amino acids. Looked up from germline, CDR1 is DFQATT and CDR2 is SNEGSKA (reference sequence). CDR3 residues: CSASMASARYGYTF. The CDR3 DNA follows: TGCAGTGCTAGTATGGCAAGTGCCAGGTATGGCTACACCTTC.

V gene TRBV7-9 combines with J gene TRBJ1-1; a weak D match, TRBD1 (6 bases). V gave up 5 bases and J gave up 5 bases, with 12 bases separating them. The CDR3 covers 13 residues. Germline-derived CDR1 and CDR2 are SEHNR and FQNEAQ (reference sequence). CDR3 amino acids: CASSTKGGTEAFF. The CDR3 DNA reads as TGTGCCAGCAGCACCAAGGGGGGGACTGAAGCTTTCTTT.

The genes are TRBV29-1 and TRBJ1-1; D is perhaps TRBD1 (5 bases). CDR3 length: 13 amino acids. Trimming cost V 8 bases and J 4 bases, with 17 bases left between them. The germline CDR1 and CDR2 sequences are SQVTM and ANQGSEA. The CDR3 region has the DNA TGCAGCTCACACAAAGGGGTGAGCACTGAAGCTTTCTTT. This sequence encodes CSSHKGVSTEAFF.

This clone showed up just a few times. V usage is TRBV2 and J usage is TRBJ2-7; 11 bases agree with TRBD1. This CDR3 has 15 residues. Germline CDR1 is SNHLY and CDR2 is FYNNEI. Trimming removed 5 bases from V and 5 bases from J; junction bases left unmatched: 8. CDR3 sequence reads: CASSPGQGASDEQYF. DNA for the CDR3: TGTGCCAGCAGTCCAGGACAGGGGGCGTCGGACGAGCAGTACTTC. The full variable domain, in which reference TRBV2 and TRBJ2-7 provide the parts outside the CDR3, is EPEVTQTPSHQVTQMGQEVILRCVPISNHLYFYWYRQILGQKVEFLVSFYNNEISEKSEIFDDQFSVERPDGSNFTLKIRSTKLEDSAMYFCASSPGQGASDEQYFGPGTRLTVT.

The CDR3 sequence: CSASGVDTQYF. The CDR3 DNA reads TGCAGTGCCTCGGGAGTAGATACGCAGTATTTT. This chain uses TRBV20-1 with TRBJ2-3; tentatively, D is TRBD2 (6 bases). CDR3 length: 11 amino acids. Trimming cost V 6 bases and J 5 bases, with 9 bases left between them. The germline V gene has CDR1 DFQATT and CDR2 SNEGSKA (reference sequence).

This rearrangement joins TRBV14 to TRBJ2-2; 12 bases are shared with TRBD1. In germline, CDR1 is SGHDN, CDR2 FVKESK. The CDR3 consists of 18 residues. V was pared by 3 bases and J by 4 bases, with 9 bases of the junction left unmatched. This chain's CDR3 is CASSHHRGTGGSTGELFF. In DNA form, the CDR3 reads TGTGCCAGCAGCCATCACCGGGGGACAGGGGGCTCCACCGGGGAGCTGTTTTTT.

CDR3 sequence: CASRVRDRAGETQYF. The CDR3 DNA reads as TGTGCCAGCAGAGTTCGGGACAGGGCGGGCGAGACCCAGTACTTC. V gene TRBV27 combines with J gene TRBJ2-5; 9 bases are shared with TRBD1. Germline CDR1 is MNHEY and CDR2 is SMNVEV (reference sequence). After removal of 6 bases from V and 5 bases from J, the junction contained 10 bases not matched to a gene. CDR3 length equals 15 residues.

This clone was counted a single time. Here the CDR3 DNA reads TGTGCCAGCAGCCAAGTAGCAAGGGGTCTGCGCAATGAGCAGTTCTTC. Translating gives CASSQVARGLRNEQFF. The rearrangement uses TRBV14 and TRBJ2-1; weak D call: TRBD1 (5 bases). The germline CDR1 and CDR2 sequences are SGHDN and FVKESK. CDR3 size: 16 residues. V was pared by 1 base and J by 6 bases, with 16 bases between.

The chain links TRBV2 to TRBJ1-4; D might be TRBD1 (6 bases). V was cut by 3 bases and J by 8 bases, with 16 bases left in between. The CDR3 is 15 residues long. The V gene's germline CDR1 is SNHLY and CDR2 FYNNEI. The CDR3 reads CASSEFGGEREKLFF. DNA for the CDR3: TGTGCCAGCAGTGAGTTTGGGGGCGAACGAGAAAAACTGTTTTTT.

V is TRBV5-8 and J is TRBJ2-3; TRBD2 matches 12 bases. With V trimmed by 4 bases and J by 2 bases, 8 bases remained unmatched. CDR1 and CDR2 (germline): SGHTS, YDEGEE. The CDR3 is 17 residues long. CDR3 bases: TGTGCCAGCAGCCGCGGACTAGCGGGGCGCTACACAGATACGCAGTATTTT. This codes for CASSRGLAGRYTDTQYF.